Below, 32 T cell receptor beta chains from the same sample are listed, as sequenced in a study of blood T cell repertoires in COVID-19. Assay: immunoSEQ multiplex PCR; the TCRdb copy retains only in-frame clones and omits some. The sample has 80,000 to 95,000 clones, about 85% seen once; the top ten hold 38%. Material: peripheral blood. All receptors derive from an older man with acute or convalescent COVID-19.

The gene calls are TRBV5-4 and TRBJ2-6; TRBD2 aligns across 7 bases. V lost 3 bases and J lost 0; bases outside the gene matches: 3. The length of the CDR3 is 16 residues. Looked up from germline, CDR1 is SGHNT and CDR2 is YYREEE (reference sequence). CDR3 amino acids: CASSWRGSSGANVLTF. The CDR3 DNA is TGTGCCAGCAGCTGGCGGGGGAGCTCTGGGGCCAACGTCCTGACTTTC.

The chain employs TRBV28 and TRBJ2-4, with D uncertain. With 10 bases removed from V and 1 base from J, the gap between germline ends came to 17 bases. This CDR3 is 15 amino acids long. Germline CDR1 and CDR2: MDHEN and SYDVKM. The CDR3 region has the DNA TGTGCCACCGACCCGGCAGTGGGCGCCAAAAACATTCAGTACTTC. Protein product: CATDPAVGAKNIQYF.

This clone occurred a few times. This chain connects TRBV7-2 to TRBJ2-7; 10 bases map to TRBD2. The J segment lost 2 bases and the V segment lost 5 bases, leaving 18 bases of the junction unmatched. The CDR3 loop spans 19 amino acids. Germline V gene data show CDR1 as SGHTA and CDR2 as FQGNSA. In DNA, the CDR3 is TGTGCCAGCAGCCTAGGAGAAGAAAGGGCTAGCGGGAGACCCTACGAGCAGTACTTC. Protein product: CASSLGEERASGRPYEQYF.

In DNA form, the CDR3 reads TGTGCCAGCAGCTTACGGGCGGGGACAGGGCAACTGAACACTGAAGCTTTCTTT. Amino acids: CASSLRAGTGQLNTEAFF. V is TRBV7-3 and J is TRBJ1-1; the match to TRBD1 covers 9 bases. Looked up from germline, CDR1 is SGHTA and CDR2 is FQGTGA. The V gene end was trimmed by 2 bases and the J gene end by 0 bases; junction bases not matched to a gene: 10. This CDR3 comprises 18 residues.

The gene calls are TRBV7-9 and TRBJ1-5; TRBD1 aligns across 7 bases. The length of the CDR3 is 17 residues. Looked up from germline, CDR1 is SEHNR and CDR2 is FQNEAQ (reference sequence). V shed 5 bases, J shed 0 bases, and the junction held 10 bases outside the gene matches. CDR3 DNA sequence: TGTGCCAGCAGCAGCCAGACAGGGTTCGGTAGCAATCAGCCCCAGCATTTT. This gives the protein CASSSQTGFGSNQPQHF.

For the CDR3, the DNA is TGTGCCAGCAGCTTCGGGACAGGGAAAAATCAGCCCCAGCATTTT. Encoded protein: CASSFGTGKNQPQHF. This sequence joins TRBV11-2 and TRBJ1-5; the match to TRBD1 covers 9 bases. The CDR3 has 15 residues. Germline-derived CDR1 and CDR2 are SGHAT and FQNNGV. Unmatched junction bases numbered 4, after V lost 3 bases and J lost 4 bases.

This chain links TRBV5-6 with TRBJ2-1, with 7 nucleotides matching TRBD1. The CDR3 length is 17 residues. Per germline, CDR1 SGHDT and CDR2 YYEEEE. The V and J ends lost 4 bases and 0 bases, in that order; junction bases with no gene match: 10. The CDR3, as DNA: TGTGCCAGCAGCCCAAACAGGGGCACCCTCTCCTACAATGAGCAGTTCTTC. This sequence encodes CASSPNRGTLSYNEQFF.

CDR3 residues: CASSQTGTVYGYTF. The CDR3 region has the DNA TGTGCCAGCAGTCAAACCGGGACAGTCTATGGCTACACCTTC. The J gene is TRBJ1-2, the V gene TRBV27, with 7 bases aligning to TRBD1. J was trimmed by 4 bases and V by 5 bases; bases with no gene match: 7. The CDR3 consists of 14 residues. Germline V gives CDR1 MNHEY, CDR2 SMNVEV (reference sequence).

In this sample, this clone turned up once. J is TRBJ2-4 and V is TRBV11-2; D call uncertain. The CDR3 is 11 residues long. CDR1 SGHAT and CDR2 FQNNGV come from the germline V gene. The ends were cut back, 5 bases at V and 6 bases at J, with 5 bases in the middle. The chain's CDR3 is CASSPLNIQYF. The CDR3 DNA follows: TGTGCCAGCAGCCCTCTAAACATTCAGTACTTC.

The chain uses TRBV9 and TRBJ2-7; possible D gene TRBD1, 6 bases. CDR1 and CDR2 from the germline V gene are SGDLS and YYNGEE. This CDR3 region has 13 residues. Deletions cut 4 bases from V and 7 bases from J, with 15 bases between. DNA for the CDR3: TGTGCCAGCAGCCCTGCAGGGGTGAGGGAGCAGTACTTC. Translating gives CASSPAGVREQYF.

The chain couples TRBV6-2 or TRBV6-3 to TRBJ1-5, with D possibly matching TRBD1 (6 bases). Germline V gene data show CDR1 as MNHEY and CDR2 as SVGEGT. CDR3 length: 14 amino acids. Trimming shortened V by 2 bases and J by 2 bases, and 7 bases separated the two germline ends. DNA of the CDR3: TGTGCCAGCAGTTACGCAGGGGGCAATCAGCCCCAGCATTTT. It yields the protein CASSYAGGNQPQHF.

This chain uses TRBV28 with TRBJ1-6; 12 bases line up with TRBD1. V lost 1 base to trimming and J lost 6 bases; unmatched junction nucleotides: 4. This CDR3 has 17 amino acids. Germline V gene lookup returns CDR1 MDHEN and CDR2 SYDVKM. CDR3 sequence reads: CASSLLGTGGVNSPLHF. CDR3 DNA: TGTGCCAGCAGTTTATTAGGGACAGGGGGCGTTAATTCACCCCTCCACTTT.

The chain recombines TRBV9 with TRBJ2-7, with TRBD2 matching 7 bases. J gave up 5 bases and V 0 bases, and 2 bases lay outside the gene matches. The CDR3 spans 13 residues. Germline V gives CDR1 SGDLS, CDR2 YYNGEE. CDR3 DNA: TGTGCCAGCAGCGTAGGCGGGAGTAACGAGCAGTACTTC. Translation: CASSVGGSNEQYF.

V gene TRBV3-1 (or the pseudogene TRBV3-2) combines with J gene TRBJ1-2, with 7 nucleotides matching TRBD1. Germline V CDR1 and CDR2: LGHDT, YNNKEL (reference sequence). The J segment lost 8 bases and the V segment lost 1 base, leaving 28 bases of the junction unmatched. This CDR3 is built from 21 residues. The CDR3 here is CASSQVGSPEGDREKGQGYTF. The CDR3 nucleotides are TGTGCCAGCAGCCAAGTCGGATCCCCGGAAGGAGACAGGGAGAAAGGTCAGGGCTACACCTTC.

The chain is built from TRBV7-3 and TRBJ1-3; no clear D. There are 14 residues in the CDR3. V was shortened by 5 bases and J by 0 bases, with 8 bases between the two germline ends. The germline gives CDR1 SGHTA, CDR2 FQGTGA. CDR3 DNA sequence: TGTGCCAGCAGCGCGGAGGGCTCTGGAAACACCATATATTTT. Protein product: CASSAEGSGNTIYF.

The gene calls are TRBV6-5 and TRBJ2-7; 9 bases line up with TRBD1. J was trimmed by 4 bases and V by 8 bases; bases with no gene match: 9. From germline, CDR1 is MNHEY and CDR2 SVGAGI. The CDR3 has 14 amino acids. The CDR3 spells CASVPGQGKYEQYF. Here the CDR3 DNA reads TGTGCCAGCGTACCGGGACAGGGAAAATACGAGCAGTACTTC.

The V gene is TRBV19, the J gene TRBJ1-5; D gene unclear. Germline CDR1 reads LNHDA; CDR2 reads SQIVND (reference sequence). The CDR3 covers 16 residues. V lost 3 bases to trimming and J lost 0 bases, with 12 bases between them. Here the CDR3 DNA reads TGTGCCAGTAGTATGAGTCATCTCCATAGCAATCAGCCCCAGCATTTT. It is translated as CASSMSHLHSNQPQHF.

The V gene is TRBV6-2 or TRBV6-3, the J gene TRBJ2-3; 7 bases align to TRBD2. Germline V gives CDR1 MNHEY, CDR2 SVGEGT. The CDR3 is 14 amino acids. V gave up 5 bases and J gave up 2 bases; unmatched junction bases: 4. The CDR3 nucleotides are TGTGCCAGCAGTGTCGGGGGGACCACAGATACGCAGTATTTT. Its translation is CASSVGGTTDTQYF.

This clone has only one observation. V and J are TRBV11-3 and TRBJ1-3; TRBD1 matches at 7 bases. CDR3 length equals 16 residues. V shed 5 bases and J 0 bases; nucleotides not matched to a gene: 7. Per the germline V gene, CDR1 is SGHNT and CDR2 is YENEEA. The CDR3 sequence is CASSDAGQVSGNTIYF. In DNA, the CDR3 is TGTGCCAGCAGCGATGCCGGACAGGTCTCTGGAAACACCATATATTTT.

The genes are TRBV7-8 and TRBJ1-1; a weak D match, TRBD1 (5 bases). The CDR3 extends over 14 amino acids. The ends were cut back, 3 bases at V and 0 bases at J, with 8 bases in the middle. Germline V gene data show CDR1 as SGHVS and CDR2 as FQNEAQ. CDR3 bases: TGTGCCAGCAGCTTGCAGGGATTGAACACTGAAGCTTTCTTT. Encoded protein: CASSLQGLNTEAFF.

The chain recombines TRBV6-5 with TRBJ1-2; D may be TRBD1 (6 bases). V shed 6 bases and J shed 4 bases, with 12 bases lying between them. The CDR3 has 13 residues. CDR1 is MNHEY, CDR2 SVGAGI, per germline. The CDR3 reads CASRPQGPYGYTF. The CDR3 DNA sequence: TGTGCCAGCAGACCACAGGGCCCCTATGGCTACACCTTC.

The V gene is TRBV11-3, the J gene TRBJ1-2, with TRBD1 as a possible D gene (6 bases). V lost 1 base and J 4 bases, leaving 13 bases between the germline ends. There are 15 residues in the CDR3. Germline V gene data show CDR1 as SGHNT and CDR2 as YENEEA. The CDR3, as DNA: TGTGCCAGCAGCTTAGTTGTCAGGGGATGCTATGGCTACACCTTC. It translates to CASSLVVRGCYGYTF.

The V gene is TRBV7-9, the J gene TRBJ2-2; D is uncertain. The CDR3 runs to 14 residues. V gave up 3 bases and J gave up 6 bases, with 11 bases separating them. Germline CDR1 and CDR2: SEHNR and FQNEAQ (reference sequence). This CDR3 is CASSFKVAAGELFF. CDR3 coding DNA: TGTGCCAGCAGCTTTAAAGTTGCGGCCGGGGAGCTGTTTTTT.

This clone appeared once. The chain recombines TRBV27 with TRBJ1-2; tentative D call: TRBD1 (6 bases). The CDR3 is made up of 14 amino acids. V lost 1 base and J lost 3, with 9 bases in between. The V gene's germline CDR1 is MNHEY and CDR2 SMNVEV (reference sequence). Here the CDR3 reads CASSLWKGDYGYTF. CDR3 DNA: TGTGCCAGCAGTTTATGGAAGGGGGACTATGGCTACACCTTC.

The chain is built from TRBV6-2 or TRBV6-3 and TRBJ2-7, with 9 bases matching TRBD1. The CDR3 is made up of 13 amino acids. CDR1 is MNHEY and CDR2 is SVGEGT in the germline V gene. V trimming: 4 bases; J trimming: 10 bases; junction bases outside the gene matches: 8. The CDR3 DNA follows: TGTGCCAGCAGTTTTCCGGGACAGGGATTCCAGTACTTC. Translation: CASSFPGQGFQYF.

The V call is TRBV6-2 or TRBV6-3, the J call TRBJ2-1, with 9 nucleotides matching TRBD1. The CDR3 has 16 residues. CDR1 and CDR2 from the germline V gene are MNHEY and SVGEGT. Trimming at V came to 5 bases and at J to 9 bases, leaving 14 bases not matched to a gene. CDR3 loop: CASSGRTGAVSGEQFF. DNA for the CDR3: TGTGCCAGCAGTGGACGGACAGGGGCTGTGTCTGGTGAGCAGTTCTTC.

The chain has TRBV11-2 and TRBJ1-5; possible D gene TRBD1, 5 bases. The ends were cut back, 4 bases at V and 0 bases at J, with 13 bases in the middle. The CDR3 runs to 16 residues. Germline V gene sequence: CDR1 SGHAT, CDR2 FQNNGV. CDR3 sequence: CASSSGGGDSNQPQHF. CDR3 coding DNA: TGTGCCAGCAGCTCCGGGGGGGGAGATAGCAATCAGCCCCAGCATTTT.

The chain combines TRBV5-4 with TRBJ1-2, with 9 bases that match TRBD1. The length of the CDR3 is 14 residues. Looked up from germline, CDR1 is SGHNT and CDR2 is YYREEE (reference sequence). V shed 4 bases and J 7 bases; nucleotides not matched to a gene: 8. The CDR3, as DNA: TGTGCCAGCAGCCCTAGGACAGGGGTTTCTGGCTACACCTTC. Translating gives CASSPRTGVSGYTF.

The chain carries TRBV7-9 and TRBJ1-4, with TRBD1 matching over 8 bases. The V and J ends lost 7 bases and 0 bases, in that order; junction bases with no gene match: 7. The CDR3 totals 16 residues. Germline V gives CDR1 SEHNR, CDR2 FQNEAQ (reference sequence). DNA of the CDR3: TGTGCCAGCAACACGGGACAGGTTGCAACTAATGAAAAACTGTTTTTT. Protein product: CASNTGQVATNEKLFF. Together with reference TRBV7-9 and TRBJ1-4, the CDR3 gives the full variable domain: DTGVSQNPRHKITKRGQNVTFRCDPISEHNRLYWYRQTLGQGPEFLTYFQNEAQLEKSRLLSDRFSAERPKGSFSTLEIQRTEQGDSAMYLCASNTGQVATNEKLFFGSGTQLSVL.

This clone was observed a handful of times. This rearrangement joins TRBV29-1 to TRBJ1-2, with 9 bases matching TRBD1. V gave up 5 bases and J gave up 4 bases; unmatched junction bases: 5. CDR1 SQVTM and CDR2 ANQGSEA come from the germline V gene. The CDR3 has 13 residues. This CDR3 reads CSVSGTGPYGYTF. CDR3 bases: TGCAGCGTTTCCGGGACAGGGCCCTATGGCTACACCTTC.

CDR3 bases: TGTGCCAGTAGTATAGGGGGAGGGGTTAGCACAGATACGCAGTATTTT. Protein: CASSIGGGVSTDTQYF. The chain links TRBV19 to TRBJ2-3; 7 positions agree with TRBD2. Germline assignment: CDR1 LNHDA and CDR2 SQIVND (reference sequence). V was clipped by 1 base and J by 0 bases; unmatched bases: 4. The length of the CDR3 is 16 residues. Together with reference TRBV19 and TRBJ2-3, the CDR3 gives the full variable domain: DGGITQSPKYLFRKEGQNVTLSCEQNLNHDAMYWYRQDPGQGLRLIYYSQIVNDFQKGDIAEGYSVSREKKESFPLTVTSAQKNPTAFYLCASSIGGGVSTDTQYFGPGTRLTVL.

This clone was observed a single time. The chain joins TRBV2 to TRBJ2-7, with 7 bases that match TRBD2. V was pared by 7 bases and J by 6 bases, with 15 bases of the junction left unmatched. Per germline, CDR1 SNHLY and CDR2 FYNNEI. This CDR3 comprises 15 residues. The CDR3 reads CASTPNGLGLGEQYF. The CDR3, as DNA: TGTGCCAGCACTCCGAATGGACTAGGTTTAGGCGAGCAGTACTTC.